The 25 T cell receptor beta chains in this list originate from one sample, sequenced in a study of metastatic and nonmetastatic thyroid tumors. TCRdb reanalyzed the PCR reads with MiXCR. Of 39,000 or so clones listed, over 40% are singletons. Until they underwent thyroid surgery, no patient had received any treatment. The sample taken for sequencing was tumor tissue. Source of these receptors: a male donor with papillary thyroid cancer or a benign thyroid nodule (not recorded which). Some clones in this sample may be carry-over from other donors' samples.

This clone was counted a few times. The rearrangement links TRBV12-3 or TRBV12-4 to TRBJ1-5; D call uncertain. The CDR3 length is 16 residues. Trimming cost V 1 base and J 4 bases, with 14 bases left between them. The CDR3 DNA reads TGTGCCAGCAGTTTAGATCTGTCAAAGGGTAATCAGCCCCAGCATTTT. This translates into CASSLDLSKGNQPQHF.

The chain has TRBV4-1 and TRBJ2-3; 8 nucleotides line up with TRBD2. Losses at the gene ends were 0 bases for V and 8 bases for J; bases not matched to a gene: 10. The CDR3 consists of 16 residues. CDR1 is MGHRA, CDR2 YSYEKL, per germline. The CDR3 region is CASSQDGWGSGITQYF. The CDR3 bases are TGCGCCAGCAGCCAAGATGGGTGGGGTAGCGGGATTACGCAGTATTTT.

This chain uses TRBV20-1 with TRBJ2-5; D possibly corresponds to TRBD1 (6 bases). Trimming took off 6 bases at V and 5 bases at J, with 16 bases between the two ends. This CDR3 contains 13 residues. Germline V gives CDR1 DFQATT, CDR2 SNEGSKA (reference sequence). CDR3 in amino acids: CSARTGNGETQYF. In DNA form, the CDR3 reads TGCAGTGCCAGAACAGGGAACGGGGAGACCCAGTACTTC.

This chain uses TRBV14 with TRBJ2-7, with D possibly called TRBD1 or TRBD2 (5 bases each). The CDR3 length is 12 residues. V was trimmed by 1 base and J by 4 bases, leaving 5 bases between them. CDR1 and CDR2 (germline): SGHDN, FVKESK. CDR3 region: CASSQGGYEQYF. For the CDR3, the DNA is TGTGCCAGCAGCCAAGGGGGGTACGAGCAGTACTTC.

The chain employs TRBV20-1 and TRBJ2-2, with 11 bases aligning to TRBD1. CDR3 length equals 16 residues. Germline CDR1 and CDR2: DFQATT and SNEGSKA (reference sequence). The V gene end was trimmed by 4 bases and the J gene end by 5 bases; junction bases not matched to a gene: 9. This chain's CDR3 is CSATIGQGAITGELFF. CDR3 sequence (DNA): TGCAGTGCTACTATCGGACAGGGGGCGATAACCGGGGAGCTGTTTTTT.

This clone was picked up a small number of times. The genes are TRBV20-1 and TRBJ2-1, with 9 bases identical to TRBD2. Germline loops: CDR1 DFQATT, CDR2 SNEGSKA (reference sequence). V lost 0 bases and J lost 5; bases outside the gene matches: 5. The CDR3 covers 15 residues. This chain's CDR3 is CSARDRSGRHNEQFF. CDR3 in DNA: TGCAGTGCTAGAGATAGGAGCGGGAGGCACAATGAGCAGTTCTTC.

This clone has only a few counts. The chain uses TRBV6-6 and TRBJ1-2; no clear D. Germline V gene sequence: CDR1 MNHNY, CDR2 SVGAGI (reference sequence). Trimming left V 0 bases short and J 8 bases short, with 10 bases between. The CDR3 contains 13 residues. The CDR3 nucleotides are TGTGCCAGCAGTTACTCTGAGGGATTCGGCTACACCTTC. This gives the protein CASSYSEGFGYTF.

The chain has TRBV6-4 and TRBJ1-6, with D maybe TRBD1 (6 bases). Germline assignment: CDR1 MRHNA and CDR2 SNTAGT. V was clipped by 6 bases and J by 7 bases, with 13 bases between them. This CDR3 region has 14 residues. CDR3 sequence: CASSHRDKNSPLHF. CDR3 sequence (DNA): TGTGCCAGCAGCCACCGGGACAAAAATTCACCCCTCCACTTT.

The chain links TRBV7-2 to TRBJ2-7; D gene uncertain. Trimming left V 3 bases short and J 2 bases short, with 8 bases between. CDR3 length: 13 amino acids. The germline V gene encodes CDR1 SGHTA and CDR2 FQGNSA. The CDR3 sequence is CASSFEITYEQYF. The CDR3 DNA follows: TGTGCCAGCAGCTTTGAAATCACCTACGAGCAGTACTTC.

This CDR3 is CASSPPYEQYF. DNA for the CDR3: TGTGCCAGCTCACCACCCTACGAGCAGTACTTC. The genes are TRBV18 and TRBJ2-7, with D unclear. Germline CDR1 is KGHSH and CDR2 is LQKENI. This CDR3 spans 11 amino acids. Trimming left V 0 bases short and J 3 bases short, with 0 bases between.

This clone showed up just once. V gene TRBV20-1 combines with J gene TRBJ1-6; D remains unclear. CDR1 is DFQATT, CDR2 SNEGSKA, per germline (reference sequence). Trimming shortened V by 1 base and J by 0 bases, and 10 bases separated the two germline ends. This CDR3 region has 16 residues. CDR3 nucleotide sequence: TGCAGTGCTAGAGGACGGACGAACTCCTATAATTCACCCCTCCACTTT. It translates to CSARGRTNSYNSPLHF.

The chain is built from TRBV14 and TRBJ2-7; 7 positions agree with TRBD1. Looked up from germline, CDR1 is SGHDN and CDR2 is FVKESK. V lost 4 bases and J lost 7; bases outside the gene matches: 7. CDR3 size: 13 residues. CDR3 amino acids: CASSPLTGFEQYF. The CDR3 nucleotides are TGTGCCAGCAGCCCATTGACAGGGTTTGAGCAGTACTTC. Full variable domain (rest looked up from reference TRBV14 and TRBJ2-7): EAGVTQFPSHSVIEKGQTVTLRCDPISGHDNLYWYRRVMGKEIKFLLHFVKESKQDESGMPNNRFLAERTGGTYSTLKVQPAELEDSGVYFCASSPLTGFEQYFGPGTRLTVT.

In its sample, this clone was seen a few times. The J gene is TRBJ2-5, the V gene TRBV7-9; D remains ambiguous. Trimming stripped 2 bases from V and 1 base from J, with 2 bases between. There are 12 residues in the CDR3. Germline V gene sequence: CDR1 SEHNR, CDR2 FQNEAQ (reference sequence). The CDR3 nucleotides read TGTGCCAGCAGCTTACTCCAAGAGACCCAGTACTTC. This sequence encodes CASSLLQETQYF.

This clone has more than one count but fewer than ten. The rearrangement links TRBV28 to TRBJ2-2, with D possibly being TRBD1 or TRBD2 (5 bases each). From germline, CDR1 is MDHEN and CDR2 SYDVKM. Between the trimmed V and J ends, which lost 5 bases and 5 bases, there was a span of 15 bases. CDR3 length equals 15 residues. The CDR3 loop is CASSTGTTQTGELFF. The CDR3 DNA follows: TGTGCCAGCAGTACCGGGACCACCCAAACCGGGGAGCTGTTTTTT.

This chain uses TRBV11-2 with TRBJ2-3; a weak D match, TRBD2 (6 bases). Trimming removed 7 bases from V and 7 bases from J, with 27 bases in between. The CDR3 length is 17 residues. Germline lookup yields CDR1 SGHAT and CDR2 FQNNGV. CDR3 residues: CASNSREASLLGYTQYF. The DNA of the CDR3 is TGTGCCAGCAACTCAAGGGAGGCCTCCCTCCTTGGATATACGCAGTATTTT.

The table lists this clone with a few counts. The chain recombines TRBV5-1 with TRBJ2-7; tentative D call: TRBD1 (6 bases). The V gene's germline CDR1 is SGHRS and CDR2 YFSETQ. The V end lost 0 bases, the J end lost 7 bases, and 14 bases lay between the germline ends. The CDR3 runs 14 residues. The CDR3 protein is CASSLGLGAREQYF. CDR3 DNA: TGCGCCAGCAGCTTGGGTTTGGGGGCGCGGGAGCAGTACTTC.

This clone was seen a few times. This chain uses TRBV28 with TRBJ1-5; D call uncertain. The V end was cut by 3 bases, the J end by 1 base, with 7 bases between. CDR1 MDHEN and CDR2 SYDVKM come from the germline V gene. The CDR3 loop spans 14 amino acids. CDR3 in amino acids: CASSFGKSNQPQHF. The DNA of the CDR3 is TGTGCCAGCAGTTTCGGCAAGAGCAATCAGCCCCAGCATTTT.

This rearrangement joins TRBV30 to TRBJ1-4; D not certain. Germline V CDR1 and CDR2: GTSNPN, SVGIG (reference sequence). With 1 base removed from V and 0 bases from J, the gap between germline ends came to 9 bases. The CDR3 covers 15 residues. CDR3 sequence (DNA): TGTGCCTGGAGTGATATTGGAACAACTAATGAAAAACTGTTTTTT. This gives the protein CAWSDIGTTNEKLFF.

CDR3 in DNA: TGTGCCAGCAGTGAAGGGACAGGGTTGTATGGCTACACCTTC. Residues: CASSEGTGLYGYTF. This chain joins TRBV6-1 and TRBJ1-2, with 8 bases fitting TRBD1. The trim removed 1 base at V and 5 bases at J, leaving 3 bases unmatched. This CDR3 has 14 amino acids. CDR1 and CDR2 from the germline V gene are MNHNS and SASEGT.

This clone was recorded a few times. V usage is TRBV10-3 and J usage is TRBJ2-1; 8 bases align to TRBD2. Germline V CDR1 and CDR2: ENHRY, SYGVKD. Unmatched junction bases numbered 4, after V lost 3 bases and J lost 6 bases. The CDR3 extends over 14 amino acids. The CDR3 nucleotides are TGTGCCATCAGTGACTATCGGGAGGGCAATGAGCAGTTCTTC. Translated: CAISDYREGNEQFF.

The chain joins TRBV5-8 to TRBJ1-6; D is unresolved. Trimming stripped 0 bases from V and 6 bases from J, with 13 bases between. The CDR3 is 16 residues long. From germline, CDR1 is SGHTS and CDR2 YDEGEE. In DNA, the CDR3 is TGTGCCAGCAGCTTGGGTCCAGTGACCTTTAATTCACCCCTCCACTTT. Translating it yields CASSLGPVTFNSPLHF. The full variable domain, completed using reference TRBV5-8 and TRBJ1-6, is EAGVTQSPTHLIKTRGQQATLRCSPISGHTSVYWYQQALGLGLQFLLWYDEGEERNRGNFPPRFSGRQFPNYSSELNVNALELEDSALYLCASSLGPVTFNSPLHFGNGTRLTVT.

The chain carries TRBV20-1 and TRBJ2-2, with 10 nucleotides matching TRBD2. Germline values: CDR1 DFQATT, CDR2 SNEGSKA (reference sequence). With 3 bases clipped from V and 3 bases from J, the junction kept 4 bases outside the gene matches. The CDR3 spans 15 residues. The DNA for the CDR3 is TGCAGTGCTAGCCTAGCGGGAGTCGACACCGGGGAGCTGTTTTTT. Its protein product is CSASLAGVDTGELFF.

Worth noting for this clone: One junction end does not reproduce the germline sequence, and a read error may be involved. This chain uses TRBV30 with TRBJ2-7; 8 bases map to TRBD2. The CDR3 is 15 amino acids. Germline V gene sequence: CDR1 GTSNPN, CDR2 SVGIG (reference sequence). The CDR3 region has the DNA TGTGCCTGGAGTGTACGGGGGACTAGGAGTTCCGAGCAGCACTTC. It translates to CAWSVRGTRSSEQHF.

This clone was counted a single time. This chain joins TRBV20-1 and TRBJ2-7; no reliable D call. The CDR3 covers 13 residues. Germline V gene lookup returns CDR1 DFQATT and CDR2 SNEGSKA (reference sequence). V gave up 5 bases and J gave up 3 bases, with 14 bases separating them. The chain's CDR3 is CSALGPGYYEQYF. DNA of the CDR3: TGCAGTGCTCTAGGTCCCGGTTACTACGAGCAGTACTTC.

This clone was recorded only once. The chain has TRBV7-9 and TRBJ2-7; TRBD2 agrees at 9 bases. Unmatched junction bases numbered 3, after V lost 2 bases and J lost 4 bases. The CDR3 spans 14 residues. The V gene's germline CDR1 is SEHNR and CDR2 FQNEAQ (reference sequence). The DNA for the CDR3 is TGTGCCAGCAGCTTAAGCGGGAGGTCGTACGAGCAGTACTTC. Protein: CASSLSGRSYEQYF.